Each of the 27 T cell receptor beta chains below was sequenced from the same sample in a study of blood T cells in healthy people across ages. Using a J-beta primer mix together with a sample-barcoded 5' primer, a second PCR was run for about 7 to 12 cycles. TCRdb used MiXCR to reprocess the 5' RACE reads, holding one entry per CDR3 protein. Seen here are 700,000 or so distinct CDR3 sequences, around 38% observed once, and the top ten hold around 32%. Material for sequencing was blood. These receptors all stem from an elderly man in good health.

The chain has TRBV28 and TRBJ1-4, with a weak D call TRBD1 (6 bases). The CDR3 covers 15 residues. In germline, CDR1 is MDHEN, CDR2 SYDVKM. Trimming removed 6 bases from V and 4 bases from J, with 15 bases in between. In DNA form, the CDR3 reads TGTGCCAGCAGCTCAGGGGTTGGTCTTAATGAAAAACTGTTTTTT. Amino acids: CASSSGVGLNEKLFF.

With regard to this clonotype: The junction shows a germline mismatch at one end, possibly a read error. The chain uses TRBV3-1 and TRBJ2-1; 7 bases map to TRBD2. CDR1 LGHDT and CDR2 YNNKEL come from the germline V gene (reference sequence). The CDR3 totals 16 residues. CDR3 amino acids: CASSDPGLRLYNEQLF. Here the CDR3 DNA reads TGTGCCAGCAGCGATCCGGGACTAAGACTCTACAATGAGCAGTTATTC.

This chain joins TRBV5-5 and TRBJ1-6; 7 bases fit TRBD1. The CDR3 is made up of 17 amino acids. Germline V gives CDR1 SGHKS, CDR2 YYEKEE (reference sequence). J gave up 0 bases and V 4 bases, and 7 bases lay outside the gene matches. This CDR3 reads CASSRQGGGSYNSPLHF. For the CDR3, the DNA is TGTGCCAGCAGCAGACAGGGTGGGGGCTCCTATAATTCACCCCTCCACTTT.

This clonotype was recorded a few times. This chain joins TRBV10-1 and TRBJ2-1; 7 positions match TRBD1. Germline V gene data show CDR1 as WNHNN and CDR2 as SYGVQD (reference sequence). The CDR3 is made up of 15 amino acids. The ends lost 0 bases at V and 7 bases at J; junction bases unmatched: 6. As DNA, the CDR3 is TGCGCCAGCAGTGAGTCCTACACAGGGGCGAATGAGCAGTTCTTC. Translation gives CASSESYTGANEQFF.

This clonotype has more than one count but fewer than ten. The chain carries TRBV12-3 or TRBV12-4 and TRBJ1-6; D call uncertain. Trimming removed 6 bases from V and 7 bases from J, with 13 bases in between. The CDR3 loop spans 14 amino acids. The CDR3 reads CASRRINRNSPLHF. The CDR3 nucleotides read TGTGCCAGCAGGCGTATTAACCGCAATTCACCCCTCCACTTT.

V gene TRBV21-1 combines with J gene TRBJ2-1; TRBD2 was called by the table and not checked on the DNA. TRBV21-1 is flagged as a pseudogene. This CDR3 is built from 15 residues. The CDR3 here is CASSKVLASSNEQFF. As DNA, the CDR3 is TGTGCCAGCAGCAAAGTGCTGGCTAGCTCCAATGAGCAGTTCTTC.

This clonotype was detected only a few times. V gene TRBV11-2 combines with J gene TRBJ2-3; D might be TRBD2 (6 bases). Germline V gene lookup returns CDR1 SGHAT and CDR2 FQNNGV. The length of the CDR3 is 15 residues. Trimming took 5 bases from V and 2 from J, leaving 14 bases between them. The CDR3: CASSPMGLTTDTQYF. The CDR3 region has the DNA TGTGCCAGCAGCCCAATGGGACTTACCACAGATACGCAGTATTTT.

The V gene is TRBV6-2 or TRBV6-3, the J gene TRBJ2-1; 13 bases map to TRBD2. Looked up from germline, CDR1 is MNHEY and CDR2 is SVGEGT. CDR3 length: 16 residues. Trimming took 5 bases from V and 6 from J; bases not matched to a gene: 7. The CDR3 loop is CASSTRTSGGSNEQFF. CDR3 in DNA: TGTGCCAGCAGTACTCGGACTAGCGGGGGATCCAATGAGCAGTTCTTC.

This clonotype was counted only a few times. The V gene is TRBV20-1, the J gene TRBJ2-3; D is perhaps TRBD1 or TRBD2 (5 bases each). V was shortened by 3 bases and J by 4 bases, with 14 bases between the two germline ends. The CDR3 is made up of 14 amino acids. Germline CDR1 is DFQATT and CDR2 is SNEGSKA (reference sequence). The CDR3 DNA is TGCAGTGCTAGTCCCCCACGGGGCCCAGATACGCAGTATTTT. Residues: CSASPPRGPDTQYF.

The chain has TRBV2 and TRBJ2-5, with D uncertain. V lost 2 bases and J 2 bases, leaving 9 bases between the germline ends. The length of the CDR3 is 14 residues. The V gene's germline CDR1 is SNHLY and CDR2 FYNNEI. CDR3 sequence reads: CASSESQVQETQYF. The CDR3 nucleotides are TGTGCCAGCAGTGAATCGCAGGTTCAAGAGACCCAGTACTTC.

As DNA, the CDR3 is TGCAGTGCTCCGATGGCAAATAGCGGGAGATCAGACATTCAGTACTTC. This encodes CSAPMANSGRSDIQYF. V is TRBV20-1 and J is TRBJ2-4; TRBD2 matches at 9 bases. Unmatched junction bases numbered 16, after V lost 5 bases and J lost 8 bases. CDR3 size: 16 residues. Germline CDR1 DFQATT, CDR2 SNEGSKA (reference sequence).

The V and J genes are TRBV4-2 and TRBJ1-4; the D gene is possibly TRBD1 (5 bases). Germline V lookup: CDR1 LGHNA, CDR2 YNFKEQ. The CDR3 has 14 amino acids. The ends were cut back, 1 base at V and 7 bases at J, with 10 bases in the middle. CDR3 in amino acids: CASSQVGESEKLFF. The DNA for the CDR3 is TGTGCCAGCAGCCAAGTGGGGGAATCTGAAAAACTGTTTTTT.

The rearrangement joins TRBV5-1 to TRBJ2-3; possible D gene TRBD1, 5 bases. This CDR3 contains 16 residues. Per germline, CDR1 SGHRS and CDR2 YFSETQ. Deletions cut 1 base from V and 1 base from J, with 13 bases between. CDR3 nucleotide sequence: TGCGCCAGCAGCTTGCTAACAGGCGGCGGCACAGATACGCAGTATTTT. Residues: CASSLLTGGGTDTQYF.

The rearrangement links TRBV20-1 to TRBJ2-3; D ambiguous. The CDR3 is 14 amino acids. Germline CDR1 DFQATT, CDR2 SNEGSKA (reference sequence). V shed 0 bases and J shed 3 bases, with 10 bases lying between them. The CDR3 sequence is CSARDRVLTDTQYF. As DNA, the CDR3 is TGCAGTGCTAGAGATCGGGTGTTGACAGATACGCAGTATTTT.

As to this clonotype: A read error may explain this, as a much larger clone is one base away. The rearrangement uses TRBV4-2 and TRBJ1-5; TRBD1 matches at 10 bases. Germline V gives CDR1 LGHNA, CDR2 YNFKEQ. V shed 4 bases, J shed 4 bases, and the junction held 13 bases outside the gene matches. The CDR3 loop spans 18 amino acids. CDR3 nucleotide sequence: TGTGCCAGCAGCCGGGGCTCGATGGGACAGGGGTATAATCAGCCCCAGCATTTT. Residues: CASSRGSMGQGYNQPQHF.

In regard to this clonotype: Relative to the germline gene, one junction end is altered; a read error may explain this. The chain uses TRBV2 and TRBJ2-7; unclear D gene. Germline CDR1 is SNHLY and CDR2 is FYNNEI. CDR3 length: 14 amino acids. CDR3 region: CASSVGRNLYERYF. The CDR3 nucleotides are TGTGCCAGCAGTGTGGGCAGGAACCTGTACGAGCGGTACTTC.

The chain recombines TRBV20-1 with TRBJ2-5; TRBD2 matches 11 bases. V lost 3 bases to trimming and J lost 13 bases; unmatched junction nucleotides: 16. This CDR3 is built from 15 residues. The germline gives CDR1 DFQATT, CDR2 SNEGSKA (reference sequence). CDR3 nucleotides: TGCAGTGCTAGGGCCATAGCGGGGGGGCCGAGGGAGCGGTACTTC. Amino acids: CSARAIAGGPRERYF.

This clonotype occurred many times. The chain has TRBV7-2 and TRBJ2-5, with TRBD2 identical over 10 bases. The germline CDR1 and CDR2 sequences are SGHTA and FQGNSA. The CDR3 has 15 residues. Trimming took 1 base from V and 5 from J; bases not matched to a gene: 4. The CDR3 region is CASSLEAGGPETQYF. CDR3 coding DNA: TGTGCCAGCAGCTTAGAAGCGGGGGGGCCTGAGACCCAGTACTTC.

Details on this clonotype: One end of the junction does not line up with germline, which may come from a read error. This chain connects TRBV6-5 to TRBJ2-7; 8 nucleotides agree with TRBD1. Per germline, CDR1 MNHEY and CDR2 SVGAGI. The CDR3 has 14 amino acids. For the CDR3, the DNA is TGTGCCAGCAGTTATGGGGACAGGCTCTACGAGCAGTACTTT. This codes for CASSYGDRLYEQYF.

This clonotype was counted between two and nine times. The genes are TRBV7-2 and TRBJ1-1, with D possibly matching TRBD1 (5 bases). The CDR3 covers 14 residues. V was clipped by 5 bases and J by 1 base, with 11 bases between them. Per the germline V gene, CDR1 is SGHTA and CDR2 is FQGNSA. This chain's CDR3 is CASSEQVSNTEAFF. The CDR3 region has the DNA TGTGCCAGCAGCGAACAGGTTTCGAACACTGAAGCTTTCTTT.

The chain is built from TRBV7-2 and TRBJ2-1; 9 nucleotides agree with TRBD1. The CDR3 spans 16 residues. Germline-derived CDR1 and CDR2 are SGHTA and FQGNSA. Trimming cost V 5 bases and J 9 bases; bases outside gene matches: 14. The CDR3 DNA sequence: TGTGCCAGCAGCACCCAGGGACAGGGCGTTAAGGTTGAGCAGTTCTTC. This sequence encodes CASSTQGQGVKVEQFF. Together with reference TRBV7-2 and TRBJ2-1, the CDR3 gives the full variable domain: GAGVSQSPSNKVTEKGKDVELRCDPISGHTALYWYRQSLGQGLEFLIYFQGNSAPDKSGLPSDRFSAERTGGSVSTLTIQRTQQEDSAVYLCASSTQGQGVKVEQFFGPGTRLTVL.

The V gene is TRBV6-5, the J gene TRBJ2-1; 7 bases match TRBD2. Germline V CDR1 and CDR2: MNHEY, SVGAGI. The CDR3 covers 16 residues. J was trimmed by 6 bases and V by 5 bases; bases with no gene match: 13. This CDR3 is CASSPGLVGGVNEQFF. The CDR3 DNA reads TGTGCCAGCAGTCCCGGACTAGTGGGGGGGGTCAATGAGCAGTTCTTC.

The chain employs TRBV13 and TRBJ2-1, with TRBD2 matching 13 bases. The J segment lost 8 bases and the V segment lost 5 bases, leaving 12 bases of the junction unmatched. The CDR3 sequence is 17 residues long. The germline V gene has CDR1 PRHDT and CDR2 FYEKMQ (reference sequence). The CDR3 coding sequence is TGTGCCAGCAGCACCCCCGGGACTAGCGGGGTCGGATATGAGCAGTTCTTC. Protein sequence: CASSTPGTSGVGYEQFF.

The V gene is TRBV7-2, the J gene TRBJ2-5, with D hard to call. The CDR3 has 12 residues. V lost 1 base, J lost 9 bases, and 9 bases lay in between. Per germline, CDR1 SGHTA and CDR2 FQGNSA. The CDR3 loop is CASSLVRQAQYF. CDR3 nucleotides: TGTGCCAGCAGCTTAGTGCGTCAGGCCCAGTACTTC.

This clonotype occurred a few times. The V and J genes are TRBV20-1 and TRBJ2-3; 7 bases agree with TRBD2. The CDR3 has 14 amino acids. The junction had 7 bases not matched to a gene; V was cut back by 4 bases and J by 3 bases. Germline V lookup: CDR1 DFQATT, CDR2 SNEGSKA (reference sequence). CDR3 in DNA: TGCAGTGCTATTTATCGGGGGGATACAGATACGCAGTATTTT. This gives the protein CSAIYRGDTDTQYF.

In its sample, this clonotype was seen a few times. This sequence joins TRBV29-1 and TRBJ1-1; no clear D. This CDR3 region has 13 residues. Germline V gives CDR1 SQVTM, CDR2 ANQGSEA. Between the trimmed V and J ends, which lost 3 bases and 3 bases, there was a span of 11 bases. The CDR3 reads CSVDGVPDTEAFF. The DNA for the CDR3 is TGCAGCGTTGATGGGGTACCGGACACTGAAGCTTTCTTT.

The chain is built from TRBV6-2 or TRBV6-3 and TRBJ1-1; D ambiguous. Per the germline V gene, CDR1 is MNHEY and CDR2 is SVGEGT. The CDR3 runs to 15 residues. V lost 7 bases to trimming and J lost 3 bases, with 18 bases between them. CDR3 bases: TGTGCCAGCACCACCGGGTACAGTGGGGACACTGAAGCTTTCTTT. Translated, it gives CASTTGYSGDTEAFF.